Below are 7 T cell receptor beta chains sequenced from a single sample in a study of blood T cell repertoires in COVID-19. The table came from immunoSEQ multiplex PCR; TCRdb's copy has only in-frame clones and leaves some out. The repertoire has more than 150,000 clones, about 84% of them found once; the top ten carry about 4.9%. The specimen sequenced was peripheral blood. Every receptor here comes from a woman in her 30s with acute or convalescent COVID-19.

This clone has just one count. The chain joins TRBV7-2 to TRBJ1-3; no clear D gene. This CDR3 spans 14 amino acids. Trimming stripped 5 bases from V and 3 bases from J, with 11 bases between. Germline CDR1 is SGHTA and CDR2 is FQGNSA. In DNA, the CDR3 is TGTGCCAGCAGCCAGGATTATTTTGGAAACACCATATATTTT. Amino acid sequence: CASSQDYFGNTIYF.

The rearrangement joins TRBV28 to TRBJ2-2; 9 bases line up with TRBD1. With 1 base clipped from V and 7 bases from J, the junction kept 7 bases outside the gene matches. Germline CDR1 reads MDHEN; CDR2 reads SYDVKM. This CDR3 has 16 amino acids. In DNA, the CDR3 is TGTGCCAGCAGTTTATCGGGACAGGGAGGCGGCGGGGAGCTGTTTTTT. Its protein is CASSLSGQGGGGELFF.

V usage is TRBV27 and J usage is TRBJ1-1; tentatively, D is TRBD1 (6 bases). The germline V and J ends were trimmed by 2 bases and 5 bases, with 15 bases remaining between them. Germline values: CDR1 MNHEY, CDR2 SMNVEV (reference sequence). This CDR3 region has 15 residues. CDR3 DNA sequence: TGTGCCAGCAGTTTAGGGGGGGCGGGGGGAACTGAAGCTTTCTTT. Translation: CASSLGGAGGTEAFF.

This clone is a singleton in its sample. This chain's CDR3 is CATSRDLGLEVSGANVLTF. For the CDR3, the DNA is TGTGCCACCAGCAGAGATCTGGGGCTAGAAGTGAGCGGGGCCAACGTCCTGACTTTC. The chain links TRBV15 to TRBJ2-6, with TRBD1 as a possible D gene (5 bases). From germline, CDR1 is LNHNV and CDR2 YYDKDF (reference sequence). V was clipped by 0 bases and J by 4 bases, with 19 bases between them. The CDR3 spans 19 residues.

This chain links TRBV14 with TRBJ2-7, with D possibly TRBD2 on 6 matching bases. The germline V and J ends were trimmed by 4 bases and 0 bases, with 25 bases remaining between them. The CDR3 has 19 residues. Germline V CDR1 and CDR2: SGHDN, FVKESK. The CDR3 DNA is TGTGCCAGCAGCCCACGGGGCTTTGGCGGGGAAAAGAGCTCCTACGAGCAGTACTTC. It is translated as CASSPRGFGGEKSSYEQYF.

The chain employs TRBV18 and TRBJ1-2; 8 bases are a match to TRBD1. The CDR3 is made up of 13 amino acids. V lost 4 bases, J lost 7 bases, and 5 bases stayed unmatched. Germline lookup yields CDR1 KGHSH and CDR2 LQKENI. CDR3 bases: TGTGCCAGCTCACGGACAGGGTCGGGTGGCTACACCTTC. Translating gives CASSRTGSGGYTF.

The V gene is TRBV6-1, the J gene TRBJ1-1, with a tentative D call TRBD1 (5 bases). V lost 3 bases, J lost 5 bases, and 13 bases lay in between. The germline gives CDR1 MNHNS, CDR2 SASEGT. The CDR3 covers 14 residues. DNA of the CDR3: TGTGCCAGCAGTGACCTTGGGGGGAGGACTGAAGCTTTCTTT. Translating gives CASSDLGGRTEAFF.